This paragraph covers one T cell receptor (beta chain) sequence. Its antigen remains unidentified. Using immunoSEQ multiplex PCR, the repertoire was profiled, and TCRdb retains in-frame clones only, with some absent. The sample consists of 100,000 to 150,000 clones, roughly 90% of them appearing once. The data stem from a study of T cell responses to AZD1222 COVID-19 vaccine. The overall study: Combined were second doses at about 4 or about 12 weeks. General observations from the study: Close to half of spike-specific TCRs reportedly recognize unmutated variant regions. Without day 14 samples, only post-peak T cell repertoires were studied. Breadth and depth of Spike-specific TCRs rose after two AZD1222 doses.

The CDR3 is 15 amino acids. Deletions cut 2 bases from V and 7 bases from J, with 17 bases between. Germline V gives CDR1 SNHLY, CDR2 FYNNEI. The sample here was peripheral blood, taken on day 0 of AZD1222 vaccination. This receptor was obtained from an adult in good health. The chain is built from TRBV2 and TRBJ1-1, with D perhaps TRBD1 (6 bases). In DNA form, the CDR3 reads TGTGCCAGCAGTGAATTGGGTGGGGGCTATGGTGAAGCTTTCTTT. Its translation is CASSELGGGYGEAFF.